This T cell receptor (beta chain) was found in a study of shared T cell receptors in the human thymus. Assay: immunoSEQ multiplex PCR; the TCRdb copy retains only in-frame clones and omits some. The table shows about 660,000 clones, with approximately 87% occurring only once. There are 15 residues in the CDR3. Germline V gene lookup returns CDR1 MDHEN and CDR2 SYDVKM. The V and J ends lost 2 bases and 3 bases, in that order; junction bases with no gene match: 6. A further study also used this sample, focusing on human thymus T cells.

The TCR comes from a boy under three years old with a congenital heart defect. This chain connects TRBV28 to TRBJ2-7, with 8 bases fitting TRBD1. Sequencing was done on a sample of thymocytes. The CDR3 region has the DNA TGTGCCAGCAGTTTAAGGGGACAGGACCTCTACGAGCAGTACTTC. Residues: CASSLRGQDLYEQYF.